The clone carrying this TCR beta chain was recorded at least ten times. As yet, its antigen is unknown. The CDR3 runs 14 residues. With V trimmed by 3 bases and J by 10 bases, 6 bases remained unmatched. Germline values: CDR1 DFQATT, CDR2 SNEGSKA (reference sequence). The sample originates from a study of T cells in Graves' hyperthyroidism and ophthalmopathy. General study results and limits: Among thyroid clonotypes expanded above 0.001, most also appeared in blood.

From RNA transcripts, TCR beta CDR3 regions were amplified. A set of HTBI primers served as the primers for a first-round RT-PCR of the TCR CDR3. TCRdb reanalysed the multiplex PCR reads using MiXCR and keeps one entry per CDR3 protein. The data contain roughly 100,000 distinct CDR3 sequences, roughly 50% of them singletons. The sequencing input was blood. V usage is TRBV20-1 and J usage is TRBJ2-1; 13 bases match TRBD2. The receptor was isolated from a man aged 35-49 years with Graves' hyperthyroidism. The CDR3 protein is CSASPLAGGEEQFF. In DNA, the CDR3 is TGCAGTGCTAGTCCACTAGCGGGAGGGGAGGAGCAGTTCTTC.